The entry below gives a single T cell receptor beta chain sequence along with its context. The clone's antigen remains unknown. No much larger clonotype is one base removed from it; base qualities were not supplied. Using the immunoSEQ hsTCRbeta Kit, TCR beta CDR3 regions were sequenced from DNA. The paper's data handling went like this. The ImmunoSEQ Analyzer was used to analyse the TCR sequencing data. T cell clonality was calculated on productive rearrangements as 1 minus Pielou's evenness. To measure T cell diversity, the inverse Simpson index was applied to productive templates. T cell density was defined as TCR beta template counts normalized to usable DNA, with usable DNA estimated by amplifying and sequencing housekeeping genes. TCR metrics were compared across histologic stages using two-sided Kruskal-Wallis tests. The table comes from immuneACCESS by way of TCRdb, which keeps in-frame sequences with V and J called. Part of the clones is missing from these tables; in studies checked, under half for an unresolved V gene and the rest for unknown reasons. Clonal size and the V and J genes are those of that table, whereas D and trimming came from the DNA. This sample has 8,500 to 10,000 clones in its table, and more than 75% of those were observed once. The top ten clonotypes cover roughly 12% of the sample.

According to the germline V gene, CDR1 reads MNHNS and CDR2 reads SASEGT. Taken from cysteine to phenylalanine, the CDR3 has 13 residues. The sequence is cut down to CDR3 DNA, 39 bases in frame from base 1. The patients had resection in Japan or China between 2014 and 2017. Two lung cancer pathologists independently confirmed the histologic diagnosis of each case on H&E slides. To enrich premalignant or tumor cells for nucleic acid extraction, macro-dissection was performed after pathologic assessment. The AllPrep DNA/RNA FFPE Kit was used to isolate DNA from FFPE tissue. This sample is part of a study of immune evolution from preneoplasia to lung adenocarcinoma (dated by TCRdb to about 2021). At the level of the whole study: HLA loss of heterozygosity was found in about 6.7% of AIS, about 16% of MIA and roughly 31% of ADC lesions, and in no AAH lesions. The study used immune gene expression, TCR sequencing and multiplex immunofluorescence to profile the immune contexture of lung adenocarcinoma precursors and invasive adenocarcinoma. Resected precursor lesions (AAH, AIS, MIA) and invasive adenocarcinomas were compared with paired morphologically normal lung tissue. The sample size depended on which specimens were available, not on a prior power calculation. Whole exome sequencing and methylation data from the same cohort of nodules were integrated with the immune data. The overall cohort comprised roughly 52 patients with pulmonary nodules who underwent surgical resection. The TCR sequencing data were obtained from 51 patients. According to the study, over a hundred samples were used for TCR sequencing. Class I HLA alleles were inferred from exome data with POLYSOLVER, and allele-specific HLA loss was detected with LOHHLA. The study at large found these results: Because all patients came from Japan and China, whether the findings apply to Western populations was uncertain. Normal lung had the highest top T cell clone frequencies, and these frequencies appeared to fall progressively from AAH through AIS, MIA and invasive adenocarcinoma. Clonality was highest in normal lung, while later-stage lesions appeared to show lower clonality but higher T cell density and diversity. KRAS-mutant nodules showed the highest T cell clonality compared with EGFR-mutant or double wild-type lesions. Findings were based on association rather than direct causation; larger cohorts with long-term follow-up and longitudinal biopsies were deemed needed.

This chain joins TRBV6-1 to TRBJ2-6, and TRBD2 may be the D gene, going by 5 matching bases. The sequenced material came from FFPE lung adenocarcinoma in situ tissue. What the cell subset or site label conveys for this sample: preinvasive adenocarcinoma in situ (AIS). The sequence derives from a person older than 75 with lung adenocarcinoma. In nucleotides, the sequence is TGTGCAGAGAGGGTTGGTGGGGCCAACGTCCTGACTTTC. Protein translation: CAERVGGANVLTF.